This TCR beta chain stems from a study of blood T cell repertoires in COVID-19. Turning to the study itself: The samples span acute and convalescent COVID-19 from the United States, Italy and Spain. The cDNA or gDNA used as material had been derived from T cells, B-cell-depleted T cells, or PBMCs.

In the original workflow: Amplification of reference gene primers was used by the study to estimate nucleated cell counts. The data were produced by immunoSEQ multiplex PCR, yet TCRdb's version contains in-frame clones alone and is incomplete. V and J calls and clone size are those listed in that table; D and trimming were worked out from the DNA. The sample consists of under 45,000 clones, 90% of them appearing once. V was clipped by 2 bases and J by 7 bases; unmatched bases: 5. The CDR3 consists of 14 residues. Per germline, CDR1 LNHDA and CDR2 SQIVND (reference sequence). The clonotype comes from a man in his 60s with active or convalescent COVID-19. This chain uses TRBV19 with TRBJ1-2; 9 bases match TRBD1. Sequenced sample: peripheral blood. The CDR3: CASSITGGAGGYTF. For the CDR3, the DNA is TGTGCCAGTAGTATAACAGGGGGCGCCGGTGGCTACACCTTC.